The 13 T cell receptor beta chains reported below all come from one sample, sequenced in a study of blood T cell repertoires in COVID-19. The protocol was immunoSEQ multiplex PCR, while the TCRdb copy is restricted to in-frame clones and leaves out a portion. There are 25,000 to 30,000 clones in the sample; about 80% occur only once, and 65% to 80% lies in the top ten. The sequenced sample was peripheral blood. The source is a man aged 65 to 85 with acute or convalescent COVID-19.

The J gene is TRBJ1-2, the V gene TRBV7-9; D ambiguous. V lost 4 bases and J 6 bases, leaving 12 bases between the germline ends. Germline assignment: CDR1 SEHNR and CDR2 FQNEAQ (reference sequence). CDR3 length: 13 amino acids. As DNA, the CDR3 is TGTGCCAGCAGCTATAGTAATTCGAATGGCTACACCTTC. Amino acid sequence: CASSYSNSNGYTF.

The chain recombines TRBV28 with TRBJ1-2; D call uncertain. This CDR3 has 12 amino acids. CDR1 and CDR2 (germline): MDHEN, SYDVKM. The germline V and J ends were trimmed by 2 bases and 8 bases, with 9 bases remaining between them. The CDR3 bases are TGTGCCAGCAGTTTACAGGCTGGAGGCTACACCTTC. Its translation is CASSLQAGGYTF.

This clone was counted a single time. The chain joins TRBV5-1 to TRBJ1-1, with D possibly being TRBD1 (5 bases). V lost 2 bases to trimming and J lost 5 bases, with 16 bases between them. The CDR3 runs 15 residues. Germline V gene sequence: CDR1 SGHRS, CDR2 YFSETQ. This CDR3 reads CASSFMSGGRTEAFF. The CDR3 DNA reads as TGCGCCAGCAGCTTTATGAGCGGGGGGAGGACTGAAGCTTTCTTT.

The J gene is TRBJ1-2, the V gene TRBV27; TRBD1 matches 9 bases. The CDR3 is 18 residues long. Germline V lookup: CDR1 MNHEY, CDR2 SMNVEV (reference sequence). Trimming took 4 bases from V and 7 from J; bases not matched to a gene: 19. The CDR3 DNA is TGTGCCAGCAGTTATTCCATCGCGCCGGGACAGGGTATTAGTGGCTACACCTTC. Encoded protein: CASSYSIAPGQGISGYTF.

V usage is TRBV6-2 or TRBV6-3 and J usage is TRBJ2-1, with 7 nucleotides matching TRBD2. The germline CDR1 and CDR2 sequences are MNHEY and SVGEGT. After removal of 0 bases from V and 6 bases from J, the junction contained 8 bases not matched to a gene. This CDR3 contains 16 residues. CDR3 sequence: CASSYSGGRVGNEQFF. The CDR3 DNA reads TGTGCCAGCAGTTACTCCGGCGGGAGAGTGGGCAATGAGCAGTTCTTC.

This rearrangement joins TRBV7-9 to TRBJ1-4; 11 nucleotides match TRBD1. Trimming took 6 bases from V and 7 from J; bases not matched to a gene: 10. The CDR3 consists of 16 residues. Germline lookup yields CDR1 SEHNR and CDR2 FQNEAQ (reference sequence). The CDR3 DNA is TGTGCCAGCAGTAACCCGCGGGGGACAGGGGGTGAAAAACTGTTTTTT. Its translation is CASSNPRGTGGEKLFF. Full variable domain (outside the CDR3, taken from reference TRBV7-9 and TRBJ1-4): DTGVSQNPRHKITKRGQNVTFRCDPISEHNRLYWYRQTLGQGPEFLTYFQNEAQLEKSRLLSDRFSAERPKGSFSTLEIQRTEQGDSAMYLCASSNPRGTGGEKLFFGSGTQLSVL.

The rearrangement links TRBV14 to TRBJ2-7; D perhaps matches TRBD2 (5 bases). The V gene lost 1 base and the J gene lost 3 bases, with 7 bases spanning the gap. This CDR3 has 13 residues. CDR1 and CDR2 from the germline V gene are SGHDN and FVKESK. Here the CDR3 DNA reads TGTGCCAGCAGCCAAGTCGCGGGCTACGAGCAGTACTTC. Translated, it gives CASSQVAGYEQYF.

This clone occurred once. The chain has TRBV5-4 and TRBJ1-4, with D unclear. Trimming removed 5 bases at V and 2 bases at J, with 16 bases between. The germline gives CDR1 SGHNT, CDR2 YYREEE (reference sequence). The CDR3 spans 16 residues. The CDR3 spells CASSGRSRGTNEKLFF. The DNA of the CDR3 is TGTGCCAGCAGTGGGAGGTCCCGCGGGACTAATGAAAAACTGTTTTTT.

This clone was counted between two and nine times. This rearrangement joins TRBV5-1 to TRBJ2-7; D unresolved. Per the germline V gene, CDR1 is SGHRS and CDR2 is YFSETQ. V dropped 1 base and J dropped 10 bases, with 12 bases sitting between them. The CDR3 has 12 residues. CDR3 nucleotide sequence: TGCGCCAGCAGCTTGACAAGTGCGGAACAGTACTTC. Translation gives CASSLTSAEQYF.

CDR3 in amino acids: CASSFRTGGKGNTEAFF. DNA of the CDR3: TGTGCCAGCAGCTTTCGGACAGGGGGAAAGGGAAACACTGAAGCTTTCTTT. This chain joins TRBV11-2 and TRBJ1-1; TRBD1 matches at 10 bases. Germline V lookup: CDR1 SGHAT, CDR2 FQNNGV. V was clipped by 3 bases and J by 2 bases; unmatched bases: 9. This CDR3 comprises 17 residues.

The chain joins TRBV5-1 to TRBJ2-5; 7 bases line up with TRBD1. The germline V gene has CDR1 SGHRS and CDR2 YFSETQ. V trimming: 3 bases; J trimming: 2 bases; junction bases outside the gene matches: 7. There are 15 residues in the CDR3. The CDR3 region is CASSSSGQVQETQYF. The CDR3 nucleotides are TGCGCCAGCAGCTCCTCAGGACAGGTTCAAGAGACCCAGTACTTC.

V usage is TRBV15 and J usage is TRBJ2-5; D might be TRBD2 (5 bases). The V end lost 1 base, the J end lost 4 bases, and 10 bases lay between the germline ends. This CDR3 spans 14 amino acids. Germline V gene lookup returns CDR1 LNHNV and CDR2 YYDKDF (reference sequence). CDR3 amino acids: CATSRGRSVETQYF. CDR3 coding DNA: TGTGCCACCAGCAGAGGGAGGTCCGTAGAGACCCAGTACTTC.

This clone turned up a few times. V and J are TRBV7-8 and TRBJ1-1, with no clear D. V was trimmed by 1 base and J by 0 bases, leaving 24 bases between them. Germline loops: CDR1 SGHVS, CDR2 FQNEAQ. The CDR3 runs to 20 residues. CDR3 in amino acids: CASSLEDLAALLSLNTEAFF. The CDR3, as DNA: TGTGCCAGCAGCTTAGAAGATCTCGCCGCCTTACTAAGTTTGAACACTGAAGCTTTCTTT. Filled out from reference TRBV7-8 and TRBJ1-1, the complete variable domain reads GAGVSQSPRYKVAKRGQDVALRCDPISGHVSLFWYQQALGQGPEFLTYFQNEAQLDKSGLPSDRFFAERPEGSVSTLKIQRTQQEDSAVYLCASSLEDLAALLSLNTEAFFGQGTRLTVV.